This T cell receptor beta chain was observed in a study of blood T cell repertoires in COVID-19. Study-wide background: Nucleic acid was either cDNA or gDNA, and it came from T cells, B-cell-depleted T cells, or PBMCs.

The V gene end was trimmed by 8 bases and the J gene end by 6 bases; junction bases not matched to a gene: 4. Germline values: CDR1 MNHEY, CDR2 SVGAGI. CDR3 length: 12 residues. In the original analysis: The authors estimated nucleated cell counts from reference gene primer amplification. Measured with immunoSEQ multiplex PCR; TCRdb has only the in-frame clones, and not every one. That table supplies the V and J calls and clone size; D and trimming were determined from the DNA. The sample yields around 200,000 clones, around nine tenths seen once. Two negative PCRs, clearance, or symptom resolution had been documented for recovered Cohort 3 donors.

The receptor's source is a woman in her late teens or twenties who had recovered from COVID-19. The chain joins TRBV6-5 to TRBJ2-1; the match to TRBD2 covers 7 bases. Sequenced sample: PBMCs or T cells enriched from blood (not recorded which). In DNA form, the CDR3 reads TGTGCCAGCCGACTAGCCATCAATGAGCAGTTCTTC. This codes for CASRLAINEQFF.